This T cell receptor (beta chain) was recorded in a study of T cell changes during pregnancy in multiple sclerosis (dated by TCRdb to about 2019). In terms of the full investigation: The study looked at changes in the T cell repertoire across pregnancy in women with multiple sclerosis.

A note on this clone: The specificity of this receptor is unknown. Base qualities are not recorded, but no much larger clone differs from it by a single base.

Receptor amplification or capture employed the immunoSEQ multiplex PCR assay. The table comes from immuneACCESS by way of TCRdb, which keeps in-frame sequences with V and J called. Part of the clones is missing from these tables; in studies checked, under half for an unresolved V gene and the rest for unknown reasons. This sample gives about 89,000 clones in total; 94% of them show up just once. The ten largest clones capture around 0.84% of the sample. The CDR3, from cysteine to phenylalanine, totals 13 residues. CDR3 DNA is the only sequence kept; it has 39 bases, read in frame from the first base. Trimmed from V: 3 bases; trimmed from J: 7 bases; junction bases lacking a gene match: 3. CDR1 and CDR2, per the germline V gene, are MRHNA and SNTAGT.

The clonotype was recovered from a female donor with multiple sclerosis, enrolled in a pregnancy study. The specimen was peripheral blood, collected in the third trimester of pregnancy. Recombination linked TRBV6-4 to TRBJ1-1, and 9 junction bases match TRBD1. The nucleotide sequence reads as follows: TGTGCCAGCAGTGAGAAGGACAGGGGTGAAGCTTTCTTT. It codes for CASSEKDRGEAFF.